One and the same sample provided the 26 T cell receptor beta chains below, sequenced in a study of cytomegalovirus exposure and HLA in healthy donors. The PCR ran on 60 Vbeta and 13 Jbeta primers. Libraries were prepared by immunoSEQ multiplex PCR; TCRdb keeps only in-frame clonotypes and omits some of them. Among some 150,000 clones listed, 79% were seen once. Material for sequencing was PBMCs. These receptors originate from a man aged 50-60 years in good health and CMV-seropositive.

This clone appeared a single time. The rearrangement uses TRBV2 and TRBJ2-5; TRBD1 agrees at 7 bases. The V gene's germline CDR1 is SNHLY and CDR2 FYNNEI. V lost 4 bases, J lost 0 bases, and 5 bases stayed unmatched. CDR3 length: 15 amino acids. The CDR3 nucleotides read TGTGCCAGCAGTGCGGCCGGGACAGACCAAGAGACCCAGTACTTC. Residues: CASSAAGTDQETQYF.

A note on this clone: This same CDR3 is encoded by further DNA sequences in the sample. The chain has TRBV5-1 and TRBJ2-5; 7 nucleotides align to TRBD2. Germline assignment: CDR1 SGHRS and CDR2 YFSETQ. V lost 0 bases to trimming and J lost 2 bases; unmatched junction nucleotides: 1. The CDR3 totals 14 residues. The CDR3 DNA is TGCGCCAGCAGCTTGGCCGGGGGGCAAGAGACCCAGTACTTC. Encoded protein: CASSLAGGQETQYF.

This clone was found once. The chain is built from TRBV7-2 and TRBJ2-7, with a tentative D call TRBD2 (6 bases). This CDR3 is built from 14 residues. The germline V gene has CDR1 SGHTA and CDR2 FQGNSA. V dropped 4 bases and J dropped 3 bases, with 13 bases sitting between them. CDR3 in amino acids: CASSSGTADYEQYF. CDR3 nucleotides: TGTGCCAGCAGCTCCGGGACTGCTGACTACGAGCAGTACTTC.

This chain joins TRBV4-1 and TRBJ1-5; TRBD1 is a possible D gene (5 bases). Per germline, CDR1 MGHRA and CDR2 YSYEKL. CDR3 size: 15 residues. Trimming cost V 1 base and J 7 bases, with 14 bases left between them. In DNA, the CDR3 is TGCGCCAGCAGCCAAGGATTCAGGGTGGTACAGCCCCAGCATTTT. Translating gives CASSQGFRVVQPQHF.

This chain uses TRBV1 with TRBJ2-1; the table's D call, TRBD2, was not checked against the DNA. TRBV1 is classified as a pseudogene. There are 20 residues in the CDR3. The CDR3 protein is CTSSQREESPTTPSYNEQFF. In nucleotides, the CDR3 is TGCACCAGCAGCCAACGCGAGGAAAGTCCCACGACCCCATCCTACAATGAGCAGTTCTTC.

This clone was observed a few times. V usage is TRBV15 and J usage is TRBJ2-1; 7 bases agree with TRBD2. Germline values: CDR1 LNHNV, CDR2 YYDKDF (reference sequence). This CDR3 contains 15 residues. The V segment lost 3 bases and the J segment 3 bases; nucleotides outside the gene matches: 5. CDR3 sequence reads: CATSRELAIYNEQFF. CDR3 DNA sequence: TGTGCCACCAGCAGGGAACTAGCGATCTACAATGAGCAGTTCTTC.

Here the CDR3 DNA reads TGTGCCAGTAGTATGGTCCTAGCGGGAGTCTACGAGCAGTACTTC. This encodes CASSMVLAGVYEQYF. The chain couples TRBV19 to TRBJ2-7; 10 nucleotides align to TRBD2. J lost 3 bases, V lost 3 bases, and 5 bases had no gene match. This CDR3 has 15 residues. Germline V lookup: CDR1 LNHDA, CDR2 SQIVND (reference sequence).

The rearrangement uses TRBV5-4 and TRBJ2-7, with TRBD1 as a possible D gene (7 bases). This CDR3 is 15 amino acids long. The germline CDR1 and CDR2 sequences are SGHNT and YYREEE (reference sequence). V lost 4 bases to trimming and J lost 4 bases, with 18 bases between them. CDR3 loop: CASSPGARGQYEQYF. CDR3 coding DNA: TGTGCCAGCAGCCCGGGGGCAAGGGGGCAATACGAGCAGTACTTC.

The rearrangement links TRBV5-1 to TRBJ2-5, with D possibly matching TRBD1 (6 bases). The length of the CDR3 is 15 residues. Germline V gene sequence: CDR1 SGHRS, CDR2 YFSETQ. The ends were cut back, 4 bases at V and 0 bases at J, with 13 bases in the middle. The CDR3 DNA reads as TGCGCCAGCAGCAGAACCGGACAGTACCAAGAGACCCAGTACTTC. Translating gives CASSRTGQYQETQYF.

Concerning this clone itself: At one of its ends the junction is not consistent with the germline gene, which may arise from a read error. The chain couples TRBV28 to TRBJ2-7; 9 bases fit TRBD2. The CDR3 contains 13 residues. Germline V lookup: CDR1 MDHEN, CDR2 SYDVKM. The CDR3 DNA is TGTGCCAGCACTTTAGCGGGAGTAAGCCAGCAGTACTTC. Its translation: CASTLAGVSQQYF.

In its sample, this clone was seen a few times. The J gene is TRBJ1-6, the V gene TRBV6-6; possibly TRBD1 for D (6 bases). This CDR3 has 13 amino acids. Trimming took off 4 bases at V and 17 bases at J, with 18 bases between the two ends. Germline CDR1 is MNHNY and CDR2 is SVGAGI (reference sequence). This chain's CDR3 is CASSWTDPRFIHF. DNA for the CDR3: TGTGCCAGCAGTTGGACAGATCCCCGTTTCATCCACTTT.

The chain joins TRBV7-9 to TRBJ1-5; D gene ambiguous. V lost 1 base to trimming and J lost 0 bases, with 13 bases between them. The CDR3 runs to 17 residues. Germline values: CDR1 SEHNR, CDR2 FQNEAQ (reference sequence). This chain's CDR3 is CASSLGAQIYSNQPQHF. Here the CDR3 DNA reads TGTGCCAGCAGCTTAGGGGCGCAGATCTATAGCAATCAGCCCCAGCATTTT. Combining the CDR3 with reference TRBV7-9 and TRBJ1-5 gives the whole variable domain DTGVSQNPRHKITKRGQNVTFRCDPISEHNRLYWYRQTLGQGPEFLTYFQNEAQLEKSRLLSDRFSAERPKGSFSTLEIQRTEQGDSAMYLCASSLGAQIYSNQPQHFGDGTRLSIL.

This clone was observed a single time. The chain has TRBV12-5 and TRBJ2-1; TRBD2 matches 10 bases. The CDR3 covers 15 residues. Per germline, CDR1 LGHNT and CDR2 FRNRAP. The ends lost 1 base at V and 6 bases at J; junction bases unmatched: 3. CDR3 sequence (DNA): TGTGCTAGTGGTTTGGCTATAGCGGGAGGCAATGAGCAGTTCTTC. Encoded protein: CASGLAIAGGNEQFF.

To note about this clone: A junction end diverges from the germline sequence, so it may reflect a read error. The CDR3, as DNA: TGTTCCAGCAGCCCTAAGACAGGGTTGTTAGAGACCCAGTACTTC. Amino acid sequence: CSSSPKTGLLETQYF. The rearrangement joins TRBV7-9 to TRBJ2-5; TRBD1 matches at 7 bases. This CDR3 has 15 amino acids. Germline CDR1 and CDR2: SEHNR and FQNEAQ (reference sequence).

This clone was observed a handful of times. CDR3 in DNA: TGTGCCAGCAGTTTATCCTGGAACACCGGGGAGCTGTTTTTT. This sequence encodes CASSLSWNTGELFF. This sequence joins TRBV27 and TRBJ2-2; D is undetermined. The germline V gene encodes CDR1 MNHEY and CDR2 SMNVEV (reference sequence). The CDR3 has 14 amino acids. The V end was cut by 0 bases, the J end by 1 base, with 3 bases between.

The V and J genes are TRBV6-6 and TRBJ2-1; D perhaps matches TRBD2 (7 bases). The CDR3 is made up of 15 amino acids. Germline V CDR1 and CDR2: MNHNY, SVGAGI (reference sequence). The V end lost 4 bases, the J end lost 7 bases, and 17 bases lay between the germline ends. The CDR3 region is CASSFRTGGGNEQFF. CDR3 DNA sequence: TGTGCCAGCAGTTTCCGGACGGGGGGCGGGAATGAGCAGTTCTTC.

V is TRBV7-2 and J is TRBJ2-1, with 10 bases identical to TRBD2. V gave up 5 bases and J gave up 0 bases; unmatched junction bases: 4. The CDR3 runs to 16 residues. Germline V lookup: CDR1 SGHTA, CDR2 FQGNSA. The CDR3 reads CASSLASGSSYNEQFF. The DNA for the CDR3 is TGTGCCAGCAGCCTGGCTAGCGGGAGCTCCTACAATGAGCAGTTCTTC.

This chain uses TRBV11-2 with TRBJ2-7, with a possible D match to TRBD1 (6 bases). Germline V gene data show CDR1 as SGHAT and CDR2 as FQNNGV. Trimming took 2 bases from V and 2 from J, leaving 13 bases between them. The CDR3 totals 15 residues. CDR3 sequence: CASSLRGTLTYEQYF. The CDR3 DNA follows: TGTGCCAGCAGCTTAAGGGGGACATTGACCTACGAGCAGTACTTC.

A single count supports this clone. The CDR3 loop reads CASSEVPAGGPGGELFF. The CDR3 coding sequence is TGTGCCAGCAGTGAAGTGCCAGCGGGAGGGCCTGGCGGGGAGCTGTTTTTT. The chain has TRBV6-1 and TRBJ2-2; TRBD2 matches 10 bases. This CDR3 has 17 residues. Looked up from germline, CDR1 is MNHNS and CDR2 is SASEGT. J gave up 7 bases and V 1 base, and 9 bases lay outside the gene matches.

This chain connects TRBV7-9 to TRBJ2-5, with 11 bases identical to TRBD2. Per the germline V gene, CDR1 is SEHNR and CDR2 is FQNEAQ (reference sequence). V dropped 5 bases and J dropped 1; count of bases not matched to a gene: 3. The length of the CDR3 is 15 residues. CDR3 protein: CASSKLAGAQETQYF. CDR3 bases: TGTGCCAGCAGCAAACTAGCGGGAGCCCAAGAGACCCAGTACTTC.

The gene calls are TRBV5-4 and TRBJ2-7; 7 nucleotides align to TRBD2. Unmatched junction bases numbered 12, after V lost 0 bases and J lost 9 bases. Germline CDR1 and CDR2: SGHNT and YYREEE (reference sequence). The CDR3 is 15 amino acids. The CDR3 nucleotides read TGTGCCAGCAGCTTGGCGGGAGGTGGAACCCTAGTGCAGTACTTC. Amino acids: CASSLAGGGTLVQYF.

The V call is TRBV28, the J call TRBJ2-6, with 9 bases matching TRBD1. CDR3 length: 15 residues. After removal of 4 bases from V and 12 bases from J, the junction contained 10 bases not matched to a gene. Germline V gene sequence: CDR1 MDHEN, CDR2 SYDVKM. In DNA, the CDR3 is TGTGCCAGCAGTTCCCCGACAGGGGGGTCTAGCGTCCTGACTTTC. Residues: CASSSPTGGSSVLTF. Together with reference TRBV28 and TRBJ2-6, the CDR3 gives the full variable domain: DVKVTQSSRYLVKRTGEKVFLECVQDMDHENMFWYRQDPGLGLRLIYFSYDVKMKEKGDIPEGYSVSREKKERFSLILESASTNQTSMYLCASSSPTGGSSVLTFGAGSRLTVL.

V usage is TRBV28 and J usage is TRBJ2-1; TRBD2 aligns across 9 bases. Losses at the gene ends were 5 bases for V and 6 bases for J; bases not matched to a gene: 11. The CDR3 extends over 16 amino acids. Germline V gene data show CDR1 as MDHEN and CDR2 as SYDVKM. The CDR3 sequence is CASSRPRGGASNEQFF. The CDR3 bases are TGTGCCAGCAGTCGACCCCGCGGGGGGGCGAGCAATGAGCAGTTCTTC.

Only a few counts were recorded for this clone. In DNA, the CDR3 is TGTGCCAGCAGCGTTGGGACTAGACGTTTAGGCGCAGATACGCAGTATTTT. Translation gives CASSVGTRRLGADTQYF. V and J are TRBV9 and TRBJ2-3, with 8 positions matching TRBD2. With 2 bases clipped from V and 4 bases from J, the junction kept 12 bases outside the gene matches. This CDR3 spans 17 amino acids. Per germline, CDR1 SGDLS and CDR2 YYNGEE.

The V gene is TRBV7-3, the J gene TRBJ2-5; 7 bases agree with TRBD2. TRBJ2-7 matches the DNA end more closely, so the J call is doubtful. Germline CDR1 is SGHTA and CDR2 is FQGTGA. The CDR3 runs to 13 residues. The CDR3 sequence: CASSYLADYEQYF. Written as DNA, the CDR3 is TGTGCCAGCAGCTACCTAGCGGACTACGAGCAGTACTTC.

The chain is built from TRBV19 and TRBJ1-1, with D perhaps matching TRBD1 (5 bases). Trimming removed 6 bases from V and 5 bases from J, with 19 bases in between. Germline CDR1 LNHDA, CDR2 SQIVND (reference sequence). The CDR3 contains 15 residues. The CDR3 DNA follows: TGTGCCAGTAGCGACGGGGCGGGGGGGTTGACTGAAGCTTTCTTT. This codes for CASSDGAGGLTEAFF.